A single TCR beta chain is shown here with its context. Its target is unknown. These data belong to a study of cytomegalovirus exposure and HLA in healthy donors. About the study: A preliminary data release comprised roughly 80 million unique TCRs obtained from HLA-typed donors. General study points: Earlier results showed most TCR beta V segments being productive about 87% or about 30% of the time. It was confirmed in vitro that three of the CMV-associated chains were specific for CMV antigens.

PCR employed 60 Vbeta and 13 Jbeta primers. Only in-frame clones appear in the TCRdb table, and some are missing; sequencing was by immunoSEQ multiplex PCR. The sample has about 100,000 clones, around four fifths seen once. V was clipped by 4 bases and J by 6 bases, with 13 bases between them. In germline, CDR1 is SGHRS, CDR2 YFSETQ. The CDR3 covers 13 residues. The J gene is TRBJ1-2, the V gene TRBV5-1, with TRBD1 as a possible D gene (6 bases). This clonotype was sampled from a man between 50 and 59 years old in good health and CMV-seropositive. The sequenced material came from PBMCs. CDR3 sequence (DNA): TGCGCCAGCAGCCAAAACACAGGGAATGGCTACACCTTC. It specifies CASSQNTGNGYTF.